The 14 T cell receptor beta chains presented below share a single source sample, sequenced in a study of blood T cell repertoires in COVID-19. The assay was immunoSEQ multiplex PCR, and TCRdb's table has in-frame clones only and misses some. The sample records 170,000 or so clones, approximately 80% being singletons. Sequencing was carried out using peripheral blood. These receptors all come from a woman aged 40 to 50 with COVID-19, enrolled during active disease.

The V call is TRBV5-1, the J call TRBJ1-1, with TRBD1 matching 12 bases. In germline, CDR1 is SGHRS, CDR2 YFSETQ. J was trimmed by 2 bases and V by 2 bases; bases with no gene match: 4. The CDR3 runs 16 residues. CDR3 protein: CASSLGTGGPNTEAFF. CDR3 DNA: TGCGCCAGCAGCTTAGGGACAGGGGGCCCAAACACTGAAGCTTTCTTT.

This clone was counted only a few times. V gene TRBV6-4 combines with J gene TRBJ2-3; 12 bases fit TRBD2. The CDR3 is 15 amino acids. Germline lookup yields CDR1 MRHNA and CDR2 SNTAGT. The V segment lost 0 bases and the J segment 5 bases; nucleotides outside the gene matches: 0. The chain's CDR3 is CASSDSLAGGDTQYF. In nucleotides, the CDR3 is TGTGCCAGCAGTGACTCACTAGCGGGAGGAGATACGCAGTATTTT.

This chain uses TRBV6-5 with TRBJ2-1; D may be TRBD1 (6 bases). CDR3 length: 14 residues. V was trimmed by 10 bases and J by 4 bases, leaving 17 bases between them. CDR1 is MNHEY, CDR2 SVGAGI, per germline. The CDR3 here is CATPPRQEYNEQFF. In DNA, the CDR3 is TGTGCCACTCCCCCCCGACAGGAGTACAATGAGCAGTTCTTC.

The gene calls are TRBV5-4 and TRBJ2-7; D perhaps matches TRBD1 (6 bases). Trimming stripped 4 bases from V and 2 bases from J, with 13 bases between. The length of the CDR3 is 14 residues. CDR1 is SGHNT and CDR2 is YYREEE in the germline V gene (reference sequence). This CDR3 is CASSLKDSTYEQYF. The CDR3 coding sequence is TGTGCCAGCAGCCTCAAGGACAGCACCTACGAGCAGTACTTC.

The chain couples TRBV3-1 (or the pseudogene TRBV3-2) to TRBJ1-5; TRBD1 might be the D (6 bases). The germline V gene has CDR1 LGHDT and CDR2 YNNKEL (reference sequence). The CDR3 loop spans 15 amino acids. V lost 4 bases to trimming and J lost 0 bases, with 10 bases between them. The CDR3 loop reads CASSLGQYSNQPQHF. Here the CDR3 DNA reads TGTGCCAGCAGCCTCGGACAGTATAGCAATCAGCCCCAGCATTTT.

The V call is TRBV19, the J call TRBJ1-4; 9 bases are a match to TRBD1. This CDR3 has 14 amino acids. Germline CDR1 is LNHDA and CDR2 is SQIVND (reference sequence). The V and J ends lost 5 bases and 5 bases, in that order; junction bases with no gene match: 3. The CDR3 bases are TGTGCCAGTAGTTTTGGACAGGGGAATGAAAAACTGTTTTTT. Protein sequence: CASSFGQGNEKLFF. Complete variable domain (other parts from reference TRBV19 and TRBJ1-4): DGGITQSPKYLFRKEGQNVTLSCEQNLNHDAMYWYRQDPGQGLRLIYYSQIVNDFQKGDIAEGYSVSREKKESFPLTVTSAQKNPTAFYLCASSFGQGNEKLFFGSGTQLSVL.

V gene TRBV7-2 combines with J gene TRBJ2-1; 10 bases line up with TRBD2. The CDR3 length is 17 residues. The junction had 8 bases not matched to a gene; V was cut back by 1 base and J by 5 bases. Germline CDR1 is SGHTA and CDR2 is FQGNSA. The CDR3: CASSLVASGSLHNEQFF. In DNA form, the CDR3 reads TGTGCCAGCAGCTTAGTGGCTAGCGGGAGTCTACACAATGAGCAGTTCTTC.

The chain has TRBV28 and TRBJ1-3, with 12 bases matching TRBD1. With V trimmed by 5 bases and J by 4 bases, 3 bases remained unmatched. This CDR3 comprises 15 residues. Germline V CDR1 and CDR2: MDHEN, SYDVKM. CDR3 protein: CASSAGTGGGNTIYF. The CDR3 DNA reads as TGTGCCAGCAGTGCCGGGACAGGGGGCGGAAACACCATATATTTT.

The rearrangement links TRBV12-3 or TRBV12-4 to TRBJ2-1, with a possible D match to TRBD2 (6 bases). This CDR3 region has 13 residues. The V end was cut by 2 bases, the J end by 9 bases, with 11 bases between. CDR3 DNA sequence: TGTGCCAGCAGTTTATCACTAGCAGGTGAGCAGTTCTTC. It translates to CASSLSLAGEQFF.

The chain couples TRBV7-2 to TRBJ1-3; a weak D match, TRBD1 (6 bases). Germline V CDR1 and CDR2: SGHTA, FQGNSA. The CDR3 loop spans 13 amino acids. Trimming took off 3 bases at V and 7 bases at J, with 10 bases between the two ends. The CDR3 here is CASSFNRDNTIYF. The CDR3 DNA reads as TGTGCCAGCAGCTTTAACAGGGATAACACCATATATTTT.

This chain's CDR3 is CASRSGESGELFF. The DNA of the CDR3 is TGTGCCAGCAGGTCCGGGGAATCCGGGGAGCTGTTTTTT. J is TRBJ2-2 and V is TRBV6-5; the D gene is possibly TRBD2 (5 bases). The germline gives CDR1 MNHEY, CDR2 SVGAGI. The CDR3 is 13 residues long. The germline V and J ends were trimmed by 6 bases and 6 bases, with 11 bases remaining between them.

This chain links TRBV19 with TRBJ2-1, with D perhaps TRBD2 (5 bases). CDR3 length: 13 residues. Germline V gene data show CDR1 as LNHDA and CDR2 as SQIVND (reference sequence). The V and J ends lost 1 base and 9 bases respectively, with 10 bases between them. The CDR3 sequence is CASSIVSGSEQFF. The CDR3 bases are TGTGCCAGTAGTATAGTATCGGGAAGTGAGCAGTTCTTC. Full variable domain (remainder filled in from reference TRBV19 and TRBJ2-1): DGGITQSPKYLFRKEGQNVTLSCEQNLNHDAMYWYRQDPGQGLRLIYYSQIVNDFQKGDIAEGYSVSREKKESFPLTVTSAQKNPTAFYLCASSIVSGSEQFFGPGTRLTVL.

CDR3 in DNA: TGTGCCAGCAGCTCGACAGGGGGCAGACAGCCCCAGCATTTT. It yields the protein CASSSTGGRQPQHF. The chain links TRBV11-2 to TRBJ1-5; TRBD1 agrees at 10 bases. V shed 4 bases and J 7 bases; nucleotides not matched to a gene: 4. The germline V gene encodes CDR1 SGHAT and CDR2 FQNNGV. The CDR3 is 14 amino acids.

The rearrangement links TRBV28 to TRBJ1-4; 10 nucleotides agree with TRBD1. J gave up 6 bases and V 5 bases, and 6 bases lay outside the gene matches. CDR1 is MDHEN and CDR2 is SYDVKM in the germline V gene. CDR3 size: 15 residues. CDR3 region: CASSGTGANYEKLFF. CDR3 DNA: TGTGCCAGCAGTGGGACAGGGGCCAATTATGAAAAACTGTTTTTT.